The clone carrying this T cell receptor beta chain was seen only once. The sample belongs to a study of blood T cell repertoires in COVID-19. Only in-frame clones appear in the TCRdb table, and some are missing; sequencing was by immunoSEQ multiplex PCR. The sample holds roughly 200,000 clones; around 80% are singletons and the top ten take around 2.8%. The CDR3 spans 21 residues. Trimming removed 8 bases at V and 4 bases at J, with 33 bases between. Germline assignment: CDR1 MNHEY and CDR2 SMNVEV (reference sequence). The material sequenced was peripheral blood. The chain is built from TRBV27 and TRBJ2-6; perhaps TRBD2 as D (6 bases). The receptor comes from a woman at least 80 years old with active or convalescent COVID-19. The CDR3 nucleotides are TGTGCCAGCGGAGGGATGCAGGGTGGTCGTGTGACTGTATTGGGGGCCAACGTCCTGACTTTC. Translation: CASGGMQGGRVTVLGANVLTF.